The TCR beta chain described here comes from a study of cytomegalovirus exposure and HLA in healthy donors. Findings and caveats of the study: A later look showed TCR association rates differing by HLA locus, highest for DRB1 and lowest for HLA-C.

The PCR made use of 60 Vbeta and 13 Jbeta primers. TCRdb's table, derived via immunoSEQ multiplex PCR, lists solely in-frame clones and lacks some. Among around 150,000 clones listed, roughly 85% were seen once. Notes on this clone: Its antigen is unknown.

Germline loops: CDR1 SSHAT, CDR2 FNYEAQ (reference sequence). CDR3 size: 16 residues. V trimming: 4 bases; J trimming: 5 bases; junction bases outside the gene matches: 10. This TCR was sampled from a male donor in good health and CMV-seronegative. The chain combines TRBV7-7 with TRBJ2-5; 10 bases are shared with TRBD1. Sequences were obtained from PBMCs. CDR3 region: CASSSGGTGVVETQYF. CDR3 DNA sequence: TGTGCCAGCAGCTCGGGGGGGACAGGGGTCGTGGAGACCCAGTACTTC.